These 31 T cell receptor beta chains originate from one sample sequenced in a study of blood T cell repertoires in COVID-19. Sequenced by immunoSEQ multiplex PCR; TCRdb stores in-frame clones only, minus some. The sample has about 94,000 clones; approximately 80% are singletons. The material sequenced was peripheral blood. Source of these receptors: a human donor in a cohort sampled during active COVID-19.

This sequence joins TRBV6-7 and TRBJ1-1; 9 bases line up with TRBD1. TRBV6-7 is an ORF, with its function uncertain. The V gene end was trimmed by 0 bases and the J gene end by 3 bases; junction bases not matched to a gene: 5. CDR3 length equals 16 residues. Here the CDR3 DNA reads TGTGCCAGCAGTTACTCCAATCGGGACAGGGACACTGAAGCTTTCTTT. It yields the protein CASSYSNRDRDTEAFF.

The rearrangement links TRBV28 to TRBJ1-2, with 9 bases fitting TRBD1. The CDR3 is 15 residues long. Germline loops: CDR1 MDHEN, CDR2 SYDVKM. V was clipped by 3 bases and J by 7 bases; unmatched bases: 9. CDR3 nucleotides: TGTGCCAGCAGTTTTTGGGGACAGGGATCCCTTGGCTACACCTTC. Translated, it gives CASSFWGQGSLGYTF.

The gene calls are TRBV28 and TRBJ1-3, with D unclear. CDR3 size: 14 residues. In germline, CDR1 is MDHEN, CDR2 SYDVKM. The V and J ends lost 5 bases and 0 bases respectively, with 8 bases between them. The CDR3 nucleotides are TGTGCCAGCAGTCGAGACAACTCTGGAAACACCATATATTTT. It is translated as CASSRDNSGNTIYF.

At least ten counts were recorded for this clone. The chain employs TRBV18 and TRBJ1-1, with 9 nucleotides matching TRBD1. CDR3 length: 16 amino acids. Germline V gene data show CDR1 as KGHSH and CDR2 as LQKENI. V shed 2 bases and J 6 bases; nucleotides not matched to a gene: 10. This CDR3 is CASSPGRDRAVAEAFF. In DNA form, the CDR3 reads TGTGCCAGCTCACCAGGGCGGGACAGGGCGGTGGCTGAAGCTTTCTTT.

The V call is TRBV6-5, the J call TRBJ1-5; D possibly corresponds to TRBD1 (6 bases). The V end lost 6 bases, the J end lost 5 bases, and 14 bases lay between the germline ends. The CDR3 is 14 residues long. Germline CDR1 MNHEY, CDR2 SVGAGI. Here the CDR3 DNA reads TGTGCCAGCAGGAGAGGGGGTAACGATCAGCCCCAGCATTTT. Its protein is CASRRGGNDQPQHF.

In this sample, this clone turned up a few times. The genes are TRBV18 and TRBJ1-2; 7 bases are shared with TRBD1. Germline V gene lookup returns CDR1 KGHSH and CDR2 LQKENI. The CDR3 extends over 12 amino acids. With 8 bases clipped from V and 11 bases from J, the junction kept 11 bases outside the gene matches. CDR3 region: CASRLFTGEYTF. CDR3 DNA: TGTGCCAGCCGATTATTTACAGGGGAGTACACCTTC.

The gene calls are TRBV4-1 and TRBJ2-3, with 9 bases that match TRBD2. Germline CDR1 and CDR2: MGHRA and YSYEKL. V gave up 2 bases and J gave up 4 bases; unmatched junction bases: 7. CDR3 size: 16 residues. Here the CDR3 reads CASSQNLAGRSDTQYF. In DNA form, the CDR3 reads TGCGCCAGCAGCCAAAATCTAGCGGGAAGGTCAGATACGCAGTATTTT.

V and J are TRBV15 and TRBJ1-3; 9 bases map to TRBD1. The CDR3 spans 15 residues. The V segment lost 2 bases and the J segment 4 bases; nucleotides outside the gene matches: 3. Germline assignment: CDR1 LNHNV and CDR2 YYDKDF (reference sequence). This chain's CDR3 is CATSRTGGRGNTIYF. In DNA, the CDR3 is TGTGCCACCAGCAGAACAGGGGGCAGAGGAAACACCATATATTTT.

The chain uses TRBV3-1 (or the pseudogene TRBV3-2) and TRBJ2-1, with 11 nucleotides matching TRBD2. The CDR3 length is 16 residues. V lost 2 bases, J lost 14 bases, and 14 bases stayed unmatched. Per germline, CDR1 LGHDT and CDR2 YNNKEL (reference sequence). The CDR3: CASSQNRGSGRAEEFF. As DNA, the CDR3 is TGTGCCAGCAGCCAAAATAGAGGTAGCGGGAGGGCCGAGGAGTTCTTC.

This clone was seen more than once but under ten times. The chain links TRBV3-1 (or the pseudogene TRBV3-2) to TRBJ2-2, with D possibly matching TRBD2 (6 bases). The V gene's germline CDR1 is LGHDT and CDR2 YNNKEL (reference sequence). The V and J ends lost 5 bases and 5 bases respectively, with 9 bases between them. The CDR3 length is 13 residues. The CDR3 DNA is TGTGCCAGCAGCACCCGGGGGACCGGGGAGCTGTTTTTT. Protein sequence: CASSTRGTGELFF.

The rearrangement joins TRBV28 to TRBJ2-5, with 7 bases lining up with TRBD1. J gave up 7 bases and V 3 bases, and 11 bases lay outside the gene matches. Germline-derived CDR1 and CDR2 are MDHEN and SYDVKM. This CDR3 has 15 residues. The CDR3 spells CASSFRTGRPGTQYF. The CDR3 DNA is TGTGCCAGCAGTTTCCGGACAGGTCGACCAGGGACCCAGTACTTC. Full variable domain (outside the CDR3, taken from reference TRBV28 and TRBJ2-5): DVKVTQSSRYLVKRTGEKVFLECVQDMDHENMFWYRQDPGLGLRLIYFSYDVKMKEKGDIPEGYSVSREKKERFSLILESASTNQTSMYLCASSFRTGRPGTQYFGPGTRLLVL.

This clone was seen a few times. The chain uses TRBV7-2 and TRBJ2-7, with D maybe TRBD2 (6 bases). The CDR3 covers 12 residues. CDR1 is SGHTA, CDR2 FQGNSA, per germline. Trimming cost V 6 bases and J 4 bases, with 10 bases left between them. The CDR3 loop is CASRAEGYEQYF. The DNA for the CDR3 is TGTGCCAGCAGGGCGGAGGGTTACGAGCAGTACTTC.

The chain combines TRBV4-2 with TRBJ2-7; D gene uncertain. The V gene's germline CDR1 is LGHNA and CDR2 YNFKEQ. V lost 1 base and J lost 2, with 12 bases in between. This CDR3 is 15 amino acids long. This chain's CDR3 is CASSQGARMTYEQYF. CDR3 bases: TGTGCCAGCAGCCAAGGCGCCCGTATGACCTACGAGCAGTACTTC.

This rearrangement joins TRBV5-1 to TRBJ1-1, with D uncertain. The CDR3 has 13 residues. CDR1 is SGHRS and CDR2 is YFSETQ in the germline V gene. V lost 6 bases, J lost 0 bases, and 9 bases lay in between. The CDR3 DNA sequence: TGCGCCAGCACTGGCCCCATGAACACTGAAGCTTTCTTT. Residues: CASTGPMNTEAFF.

The chain links TRBV5-1 to TRBJ2-7, with 8 positions matching TRBD1. Looked up from germline, CDR1 is SGHRS and CDR2 is YFSETQ. Germline trimming cut 3 bases from V and 2 bases from J; bases unmatched to any gene: 4. This CDR3 is 14 amino acids long. CDR3 DNA: TGCGCCAGCAGCTGGGCAGGGGGCCCCTACGAGCAGTACTTC. It translates to CASSWAGGPYEQYF.

The chain couples TRBV9 to TRBJ2-7, with D possibly being TRBD1 (6 bases). CDR3 size: 14 residues. V was pared by 3 bases and J by 2 bases, with 12 bases between. The germline gives CDR1 SGDLS, CDR2 YYNGEE. The CDR3: CASSARQAAYEQYF. CDR3 nucleotide sequence: TGTGCCAGCAGCGCCAGACAGGCCGCCTACGAGCAGTACTTC.

This chain links TRBV19 with TRBJ1-2, with D unclear. Germline V gives CDR1 LNHDA, CDR2 SQIVND (reference sequence). CDR3 length: 13 amino acids. Trimming removed 6 bases from V and 0 bases from J, with 8 bases in between. The CDR3, as DNA: TGTGCCAGTAGATGGAGGGCTAACTATGGCTACACCTTC. Translating it yields CASRWRANYGYTF.

This clone has just one count. J is TRBJ1-2 and V is TRBV7-2; TRBD1 agrees at 8 bases. The CDR3 covers 15 residues. V lost 5 bases to trimming and J lost 0 bases; unmatched junction nucleotides: 5. Germline-derived CDR1 and CDR2 are SGHTA and FQGNSA. The CDR3 reads CASSLQGASNYGYTF. The CDR3 region has the DNA TGTGCCAGCAGCCTTCAGGGGGCGTCTAACTATGGCTACACCTTC.

This chain connects TRBV11-2 to TRBJ2-7, with 11 positions matching TRBD2. Germline loops: CDR1 SGHAT, CDR2 FQNNGV. The CDR3 is made up of 17 amino acids. After removal of 5 bases from V and 6 bases from J, the junction contained 15 bases not matched to a gene. CDR3 DNA sequence: TGTGCCAGCAGCCTGGTTAGCGGGAGGGCCCTCCCCCGCGAGCAGTACTTC. The encoded protein is CASSLVSGRALPREQYF.

The chain combines TRBV21-1 with TRBJ2-3; the table's D call, TRBD2, was not checked against the DNA. TRBV21-1 is given as a pseudogene. The CDR3 loop spans 17 amino acids. The CDR3, as DNA: TGTGCCAGCACCCCCAAAGAACTAGCGGGGGGCACAGATACGCAGTATTTT. Translation gives CASTPKELAGGTDTQYF.

This chain joins TRBV28 and TRBJ1-2; 10 nucleotides match TRBD1. Germline V gene lookup returns CDR1 MDHEN and CDR2 SYDVKM. V gave up 7 bases and J gave up 6 bases; unmatched junction bases: 11. The CDR3 is 15 amino acids. Written as DNA, the CDR3 is TGTGCCAGCACCCGGGACAGGGGTCGAGGGGATGGCTACACCTTC. Translating gives CASTRDRGRGDGYTF.

In this sample, this clone turned up once. The rearrangement links TRBV27 to TRBJ2-3; D might be TRBD2 (6 bases). With 3 bases removed from V and 3 bases from J, the gap between germline ends came to 19 bases. The CDR3 is 17 amino acids. The germline V gene encodes CDR1 MNHEY and CDR2 SMNVEV (reference sequence). CDR3 region: CASSFPRGPGGTDTQYF. The CDR3 DNA follows: TGTGCCAGCAGTTTCCCGAGAGGCCCCGGGGGTACAGATACGCAGTATTTT.

V and J are TRBV6-5 and TRBJ2-7; D might be TRBD2 (6 bases). CDR3 length: 12 residues. V gave up 9 bases and J gave up 2 bases, with 11 bases separating them. In germline, CDR1 is MNHEY, CDR2 SVGAGI. The CDR3 here is CASRTIPYEQYF. The CDR3 nucleotides are TGTGCCAGTAGGACTATCCCCTACGAGCAGTACTTC.

This clone was seen only a few times. The chain uses TRBV7-2 and TRBJ1-5, with D unclear. Trimming took off 5 bases at V and 0 bases at J, with 5 bases between the two ends. Germline V gene sequence: CDR1 SGHTA, CDR2 FQGNSA. The CDR3 is 13 amino acids. CDR3 DNA sequence: TGTGCCAGCAGCGTCAGTAGCAATCAGCCCCAGCATTTT. Amino acid sequence: CASSVSSNQPQHF.

This sequence joins TRBV5-1 and TRBJ1-4, with no clear D. V lost 5 bases to trimming and J lost 0 bases, with 8 bases between them. The CDR3 totals 14 residues. Per germline, CDR1 SGHRS and CDR2 YFSETQ. The CDR3 DNA sequence: TGCGCCAGCAGGGAGCTTTCAACTAATGAAAAACTGTTTTTT. Translated, it gives CASRELSTNEKLFF.

The chain joins TRBV18 to TRBJ1-2; D not resolved. V shed 3 bases and J shed 4 bases, with 9 bases lying between them. Germline-derived CDR1 and CDR2 are KGHSH and LQKENI. The CDR3 has 13 amino acids. The CDR3 bases are TGTGCCAGCTCACCGGAGGGCAGCTATGGCTACACCTTC. Protein product: CASSPEGSYGYTF.

The CDR3 is CASSPGQNEAFF. CDR3 nucleotides: TGTGCCAGCTCACCGGGCCAGAATGAAGCTTTCTTT. The chain recombines TRBV18 with TRBJ1-1; D is undetermined. Per the germline V gene, CDR1 is KGHSH and CDR2 is LQKENI. The CDR3 covers 12 residues. Trimming took 3 bases from V and 7 from J, leaving 9 bases between them. Filled out from reference TRBV18 and TRBJ1-1, the complete variable domain reads NAGVMQNPRHLVRRRGQEARLRCSPMKGHSHVYWYRQLPEEGLKFMVYLQKENIIDESGMPKERFSAEFPKEGPSILRIQQVVRGDSAAYFCASSPGQNEAFFGQGTRLTVV.

The rearrangement uses TRBV5-1 and TRBJ1-2; no definite D call. The CDR3 is made up of 14 amino acids. V lost 4 bases, J lost 8 bases, and 18 bases lay in between. Germline V gives CDR1 SGHRS, CDR2 YFSETQ. The CDR3 spells CASSPKAEFIGYTF. The CDR3 region has the DNA TGCGCCAGCAGCCCCAAGGCGGAATTTATAGGCTACACCTTC.

This clone was counted a single time. V is TRBV5-5 and J is TRBJ2-6, with a possible D match to TRBD2 (5 bases). V gave up 2 bases and J gave up 0 bases, with 15 bases separating them. In germline, CDR1 is SGHKS, CDR2 YYEKEE (reference sequence). The CDR3 runs to 18 residues. The CDR3 coding sequence is TGTGCCAGCAGCTTCTTTGGAGGCCTATCCTCTGGGGCCAACGTCCTGACTTTC. As protein: CASSFFGGLSSGANVLTF.

V usage is TRBV7-6 and J usage is TRBJ1-3, with D hard to call. Deletions cut 1 base from V and 0 bases from J, with 10 bases between. Germline loops: CDR1 SGHVS, CDR2 FNYEAQ. This CDR3 is 16 amino acids long. The CDR3 coding sequence is TGTGCCAGCAGCTTAGTTGGCCTCCCCTCTGGAAACACCATATATTTT. Amino acid sequence: CASSLVGLPSGNTIYF.

V usage is TRBV3-1 (or the pseudogene TRBV3-2) and J usage is TRBJ1-2; TRBD1 is a possible D gene (6 bases). Trimming took off 3 bases at V and 3 bases at J, with 23 bases between the two ends. This CDR3 contains 18 residues. Germline V lookup: CDR1 LGHDT, CDR2 YNNKEL (reference sequence). CDR3 bases: TGTGCCAGCAGCCATCCAACGGGGGGGGCCCAACTAGACTATGGCTACACCTTC. Translated: CASSHPTGGAQLDYGYTF.